These 17 T cell receptor beta chains came from one sample sequenced in a study of blood T cells in healthy people across ages. A J-beta primer mix and a sample-barcoded 5' primer were used in a second PCR of about 7 to 12 cycles. TCRdb analysed the 5' RACE reads with MiXCR anew, one entry per CDR3 protein. The data contain 1.5 million to 2 million distinct CDR3 sequences, approximately 50% of them seen just once; the ten biggest clones take up roughly 2.1%. Material for sequencing was blood. The receptor source for this set is a woman between 40 and 55 years old in good health.

This chain joins TRBV28 and TRBJ2-5, with TRBD1 identical over 12 bases. The CDR3 is made up of 17 amino acids. CDR1 is MDHEN, CDR2 SYDVKM, per germline. The V and J ends lost 6 bases and 2 bases, in that order; junction bases with no gene match: 10. The CDR3, as DNA: TGTGCCAGCAGCGACGGGGACAGGGGGCTTGGACAAGAGACCCAGTACTTC. Translated: CASSDGDRGLGQETQYF. Full variable domain (missing parts from reference TRBV28 and TRBJ2-5): DVKVTQSSRYLVKRTGEKVFLECVQDMDHENMFWYRQDPGLGLRLIYFSYDVKMKEKGDIPEGYSVSREKKERFSLILESASTNQTSMYLCASSDGDRGLGQETQYFGPGTRLLVL.

The V and J genes are TRBV6-5 and TRBJ1-5; TRBD1 matches at 9 bases. CDR1 MNHEY and CDR2 SVGAGI come from the germline V gene. J lost 1 base, V lost 5 bases, and 3 bases had no gene match. This CDR3 spans 15 amino acids. CDR3 amino acids: CASSRDRESNQPQHF. The DNA of the CDR3 is TGTGCCAGCAGTCGGGACAGGGAAAGCAATCAGCCCCAGCATTTT.

This clonotype has only one observation. The chain employs TRBV6-2 or TRBV6-3 and TRBJ2-1, with TRBD2 identical over 9 bases. V lost 2 bases to trimming and J lost 0 bases; unmatched junction nucleotides: 14. The germline CDR1 and CDR2 sequences are MNHEY and SVGEGT. The CDR3 consists of 20 residues. Written as DNA, the CDR3 is TGTGCCAGCAGTTACCCTATGGGTAGCGGGGGCACCTCCTCCTACAATGAGCAGTTCTTC. This gives the protein CASSYPMGSGGTSSYNEQFF.

Of note for this clonotype: Germline and junction disagree at one end, which may indicate a read error. The chain couples TRBV7-2 to TRBJ2-3; 9 bases are shared with TRBD2. The CDR3 extends over 16 amino acids. Germline CDR1 reads SGHTA; CDR2 reads FQGNSA. CDR3 sequence reads: CASSLRGRGGTDAQYF. Written as DNA, the CDR3 is TGTGCCAGCAGCTTAAGGGGGCGGGGGGGCACAGATGCGCAGTATTTT.

The chain recombines TRBV15 with TRBJ1-5, with 8 bases identical to TRBD1. The CDR3 length is 15 residues. V dropped 2 bases and J dropped 2; count of bases not matched to a gene: 2. Per germline, CDR1 LNHNV and CDR2 YYDKDF (reference sequence). DNA for the CDR3: TGTGCCACCAGCAGACTGACAGGGGGCAATCAGCCCCAGCATTTT. This translates into CATSRLTGGNQPQHF.

CDR3 protein: CASSQEYRGTTNEKLFF. In DNA, the CDR3 is TGTGCCAGCAGCCAAGAATACAGGGGTACAACTAATGAAAAACTGTTTTTT. This rearrangement joins TRBV14 to TRBJ1-4; 7 nucleotides line up with TRBD1. J was trimmed by 0 bases and V by 0 bases; bases with no gene match: 4. CDR1 SGHDN and CDR2 FVKESK come from the germline V gene. The CDR3 spans 17 residues.

The V gene is TRBV7-2, the J gene TRBJ1-4, with 9 bases matching TRBD1. CDR1 and CDR2 (germline): SGHTA, FQGNSA. The ends lost 6 bases at V and 7 bases at J; junction bases unmatched: 6. The CDR3 extends over 14 amino acids. CDR3 DNA: TGTGCCAGCAGGACGGACAGGGGACGTGAAAAACTGTTTTTT. As protein: CASRTDRGREKLFF. The full variable domain, in which reference TRBV7-2 and TRBJ1-4 provide the parts outside the CDR3, is GAGVSQSPSNKVTEKGKDVELRCDPISGHTALYWYRQSLGQGLEFLIYFQGNSAPDKSGLPSDRFSAERTGGSVSTLTIQRTQQEDSAVYLCASRTDRGREKLFFGSGTQLSVL.

The J gene is TRBJ2-3, the V gene TRBV7-3; 7 positions match TRBD1. Germline V gene lookup returns CDR1 SGHTA and CDR2 FQGTGA. V was clipped by 4 bases and J by 8 bases; unmatched bases: 3. The CDR3 runs 12 residues. CDR3 residues: CASSSGDSTQYF. The CDR3 DNA follows: TGTGCCAGCAGCTCAGGGGACAGTACGCAGTATTTT. Combining the CDR3 with reference TRBV7-3 and TRBJ2-3 gives the whole variable domain GAGVSQTPSNKVTEKGKYVELRCDPISGHTALYWYRQSLGQGPEFLIYFQGTGAADDSGLPNDRFFAVRPEGSVSTLKIQRTERGDSAVYLCASSSGDSTQYFGPGTRLTVL.

This clonotype was detected a few times. The chain employs TRBV10-3 and TRBJ1-2; no firm D call. Germline values: CDR1 ENHRY, CDR2 SYGVKD. The V gene lost 5 bases and the J gene lost 10 bases, with 11 bases spanning the gap. This CDR3 contains 11 residues. CDR3 sequence: CAISLGLFYTF. Written as DNA, the CDR3 is TGTGCCATCAGTCTCGGACTGTTCTACACCTTC.

This clonotype was counted a few times. The chain carries TRBV12-3 or TRBV12-4 and TRBJ2-7; D unclear. The CDR3 runs 14 residues. The germline V and J ends were trimmed by 3 bases and 5 bases, with 14 bases remaining between them. CDR3 bases: TGTGCCAGCAGTTTCTTTATAGAGGAACACGAGCAGTACTTC. Its protein is CASSFFIEEHEQYF.

A note on this clonotype: The junction departs from the called germline gene at one end, perhaps through a read error. This chain uses TRBV12-3 or TRBV12-4 with TRBJ1-1; unclear D gene. CDR3 length: 14 amino acids. This chain's CDR3 is CASSLRAENAEAFF. CDR3 in DNA: TGTGCCAGCAGTTTAAGGGCAGAGAACGCTGAAGCTTTCTTT.

The chain employs TRBV3-1 and TRBJ2-5; 11 nucleotides align to TRBD2. V lost 6 bases to trimming and J lost 5 bases; unmatched junction nucleotides: 11. CDR1 LGHDT and CDR2 YNNKEL come from the germline V gene (reference sequence). This CDR3 has 16 residues. The chain's CDR3 is CASRRLTSGGMETQYF. The CDR3 coding sequence is TGTGCCAGCAGACGTTTAACTAGCGGGGGAATGGAGACCCAGTACTTC.

The chain links TRBV13 to TRBJ1-1, with D possibly matching TRBD1 (5 bases). The length of the CDR3 is 12 residues. Trimming pared 1 base from V and 11 bases from J, leaving 11 bases between. From germline, CDR1 is PRHDT and CDR2 FYEKMQ (reference sequence). CDR3 nucleotides: TGTGCCAGCAGCTTAGAAGGGGCTCACGCTTTCTTT. This codes for CASSLEGAHAFF.

The V and J genes are TRBV7-9 and TRBJ1-4; 8 nucleotides align to TRBD1. This CDR3 has 15 residues. V gave up 5 bases and J gave up 8 bases; unmatched junction bases: 10. Germline assignment: CDR1 SEHNR and CDR2 FQNEAQ (reference sequence). DNA of the CDR3: TGTGCCAGCAGCCCGCCGGGACAGGCGGGGGAAAAACTGTTTTTT. The encoded protein is CASSPPGQAGEKLFF.

This clonotype occurred once. The V gene is TRBV6-2 or TRBV6-3, the J gene TRBJ2-1; 8 nucleotides line up with TRBD2. The J call may be in error: the DNA end matches TRBJ2-7 better. The CDR3 runs to 15 residues. The germline CDR1 and CDR2 sequences are MNHEY and SVGEGT. The CDR3, as DNA: TGTGCCAGCGCAGGGGCTAGCGGGCCTTACAATGAGCAGTACTTC. This codes for CASAGASGPYNEQYF.

A few counts support this clonotype. The chain links TRBV7-2 to TRBJ2-5; D gene unclear. The CDR3 sequence is 14 residues long. Germline V CDR1 and CDR2: SGHTA, FQGNSA. V lost 1 base to trimming and J lost 2 bases, with 8 bases between them. CDR3 region: CASSLDSIQETQYF. CDR3 DNA sequence: TGTGCCAGCAGCTTAGACAGCATACAAGAGACCCAGTACTTC.

The chain carries TRBV5-1 and TRBJ2-3, with 13 bases aligning to TRBD2. Looked up from germline, CDR1 is SGHRS and CDR2 is YFSETQ. CDR3 length: 20 residues. V lost 3 bases to trimming and J lost 6 bases; unmatched junction nucleotides: 19. CDR3 amino acids: CASSSHPGTGTSGVLDTQYF. CDR3 in DNA: TGCGCCAGCAGCTCACATCCCGGGACAGGGACTAGCGGGGTTCTGGATACGCAGTATTTT.